The 9 T cell receptor beta chains below all came from one sample that was sequenced in a study of T cells in women clearing cervical HPV infection listed by TCRdb under 2018. Library preparation employed the immunoSEQ multiplex PCR assay. The table comes from immuneACCESS by way of TCRdb, which keeps in-frame sequences with V and J called. Part of the clones is missing from these tables; in studies checked, under half for an unresolved V gene and the rest for unknown reasons. The sample table gives 25,000 to 30,000 clones. The biggest ten clones account for 3.5% to 4.5% of the sample. Specimen: blood buffy coat. The source is a woman between 18 and 75 years old with a cervical HPV16 infection that either progressed to CIN3+ or cleared (not recorded which).

Incomplete CDR3 DNA: TGTGCCAGCAGCTTTCTCCTTATGGGGGCTGGAGATACG. It translates to CASSFLLMGAGDT. From start to end, the CDR3 is CASSFLLMGAGDTQYF. V is TRBV5-4 and J is TRBJ2-3, with D maybe TRBD1 (6 bases). The sequenced fragment ends 3 residues before the CDR3 boundary, so the rest is inferred from the germline J gene. V was shortened by 2 bases and J by 5 bases, with 18 bases between the two germline ends. The CDR3 runs 16 residues. Germline V lookup: CDR1 SGHNT, CDR2 YYREEE (reference sequence).

In the case of this clone: Read data end 3 residues before the CDR3 end; the end is taken from the germline J gene. This chain uses TRBV20-1 with TRBJ1-1; D is undetermined. Trimming took 6 bases from V and 5 from J, leaving 16 bases between them. This CDR3 comprises 13 residues. Germline CDR1 and CDR2: DFQATT and SNEGSKA (reference sequence). The CDR3: CSATNAGKTEAFF. CDR3 DNA, as far as it was read: TGCAGTGCCACTAACGCGGGGAAAACTGAA.

Turning to this clone: A read error may produce the germline difference seen at one junction end. The observed sequence ends 3 residues before the CDR3 terminus, with the missing tail filled in from the germline J gene. At the DNA level, this CDR3 is encoded by other sequences in the same sample as well. This chain links TRBV2 with TRBJ1-3; TRBD1 might be the D (5 bases). CDR1 and CDR2 from the germline V gene are SNHLY and FYNNEI. The CDR3 sequence is 12 residues long. Here the CDR3 reads CASTGFGNTIYF. CDR3 DNA (partial): TGTGCCAGCACAGGGTTCGGAAACACT.

About this clone: The read terminates 3 residues before the CDR3 end, so the remaining end is supplied by the germline J gene. The chain uses TRBV5-1 and TRBJ2-1; 7 bases are shared with TRBD2. Germline lookup yields CDR1 SGHRS and CDR2 YFSETQ. The trim removed 4 bases at V and 4 bases at J, leaving 5 bases unmatched. This CDR3 is 14 amino acids long. The DNA read from the CDR3 is TGCGCCAGCAGCCTCGGACTAGAATACAATGAG. Translated: CASSLGLEYNE. The entire CDR3 reads CASSLGLEYNEQFF.

As to this clone: Sequencing ends 3 residues short of the CDR3 end; the germline J gene provides the rest. V is TRBV6-2 or TRBV6-3 and J is TRBJ2-1; D gene ambiguous. Germline loops: CDR1 MNHEY, CDR2 SVGEGT. V gave up 5 bases and J gave up 6 bases, with 5 bases separating them. This CDR3 is built from 11 residues. The covered CDR3 bases are TGTGCCAGCAGTCAAATCAATGAG. Translated, it gives CASSQINE. The entire CDR3 reads CASSQINEQFF.

Notes on this clone: The read ends 3 residues early relative to the CDR3; the germline J gene fills the gap. The chain has TRBV2 and TRBJ1-5; D not certain. Per the germline V gene, CDR1 is SNHLY and CDR2 is FYNNEI. The V and J ends lost 1 base and 6 bases respectively, with 13 bases between them. The CDR3 is 15 residues long. This CDR3 reads CASSEVPGLGQPQHF. The DNA read from the CDR3 is TGTGCCAGCAGTGAAGTTCCGGGTTTGGGTCAGCCC.

Details on this clone: The DNA ends 3 residues before the CDR3 does, and the rest of the CDR3 is filled in from the germline J gene. The chain employs TRBV7-3 and TRBJ2-3, with unresolved D. The CDR3 runs to 13 residues. Germline V CDR1 and CDR2: SGHTA, FQGTGA. V gave up 2 bases and J gave up 6 bases, with 9 bases separating them. The CDR3 DNA, read in part, is TGTGCCAGCAGCTTAGAGCACAGTGATACG. This codes for CASSLEHSDT. Given in full, the CDR3 is CASSLEHSDTQYF. The variable domain in full, with the rest retrieved from reference TRBV7-3 and TRBJ2-3, is GAGVSQTPSNKVTEKGKYVELRCDPISGHTALYWYRQSLGQGPEFLIYFQGTGAADDSGLPNDRFFAVRPEGSVSTLKIQRTERGDSAVYLCASSLEHSDTQYFGPGTRLTVL.

On this clone itself: The missing CDR3 end, 3 residues past where the read stops, is filled in from the germline J gene. The chain is built from TRBV12-5 and TRBJ2-7; unclear D gene. Per the germline V gene, CDR1 is LGHNT and CDR2 is FRNRAP. V was shortened by 1 base and J by 1 base, with 5 bases between the two germline ends. This CDR3 has 13 amino acids. The CDR3 is CASGLDTSYEQYF. Incomplete CDR3 DNA: TGTGCTAGTGGTTTGGACACGTCCTACGAG.

A note on this clone: The missing CDR3 end, 3 residues past where the read stops, is filled in from the germline J gene. J is TRBJ1-3 and V is TRBV7-2; D perhaps matches TRBD1 (5 bases). The V gene lost 0 bases and the J gene lost 0 bases, with 9 bases spanning the gap. Per the germline V gene, CDR1 is SGHTA and CDR2 is FQGNSA. This CDR3 region has 16 residues. The CDR3 bases that were read are TGTGCCAGCAGCTTAGCTGGCAGGGCCTCTGGAAACACC. Translating it yields CASSLAGRASGNT. Given in full, the CDR3 is CASSLAGRASGNTIYF.